The clone carrying this T cell receptor beta chain came up once. The sample belongs to a study of blood T cell repertoires in COVID-19. Study overall: Sites across the United States, Italy and Spain contributed samples from acute and convalescent COVID-19.

There are 16 residues in the CDR3. Germline V gene sequence: CDR1 LNHDA, CDR2 SQIVND (reference sequence). V gave up 7 bases and J gave up 2 bases; unmatched junction bases: 7. Assay used: immunoSEQ multiplex PCR; TCRdb lists only in-frame clones, some missing. The sample lists 150,000 to 200,000 clones, 80% to 85% seen once, with roughly 5.1% in the top ten. Sequenced input: peripheral blood. The TCR was taken from a woman between 25 and 40 years old with acute or convalescent COVID-19. The chain carries TRBV19 and TRBJ2-3, with TRBD2 matching over 12 bases. Here the CDR3 DNA reads TGTGCCAGTACCAAAGGGACTAGCGGGTACACAGATACGCAGTATTTT. Residues: CASTKGTSGYTDTQYF.